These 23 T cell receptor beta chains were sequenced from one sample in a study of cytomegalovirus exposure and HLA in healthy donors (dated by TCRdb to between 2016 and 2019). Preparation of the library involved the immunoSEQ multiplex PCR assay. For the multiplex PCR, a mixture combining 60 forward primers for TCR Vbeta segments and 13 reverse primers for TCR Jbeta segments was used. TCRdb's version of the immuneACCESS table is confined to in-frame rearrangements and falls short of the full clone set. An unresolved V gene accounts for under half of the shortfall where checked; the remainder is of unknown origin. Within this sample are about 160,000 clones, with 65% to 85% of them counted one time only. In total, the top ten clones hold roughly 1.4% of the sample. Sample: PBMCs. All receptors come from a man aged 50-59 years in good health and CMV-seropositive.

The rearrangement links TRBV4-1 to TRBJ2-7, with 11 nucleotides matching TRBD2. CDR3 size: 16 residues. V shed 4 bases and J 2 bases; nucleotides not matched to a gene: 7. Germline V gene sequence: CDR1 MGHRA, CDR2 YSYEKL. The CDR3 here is CASSRLAGLSAYEQYF. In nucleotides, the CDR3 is TGCGCCAGCAGCCGACTAGCGGGACTTTCGGCCTACGAGCAGTACTTC.

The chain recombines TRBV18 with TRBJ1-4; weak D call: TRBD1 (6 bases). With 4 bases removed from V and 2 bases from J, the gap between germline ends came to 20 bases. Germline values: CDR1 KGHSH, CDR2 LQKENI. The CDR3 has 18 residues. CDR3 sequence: CASSQNTGQARTNEKLFF. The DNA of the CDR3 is TGTGCCAGCTCACAAAACACGGGACAAGCACGGACTAATGAAAAACTGTTTTTT.

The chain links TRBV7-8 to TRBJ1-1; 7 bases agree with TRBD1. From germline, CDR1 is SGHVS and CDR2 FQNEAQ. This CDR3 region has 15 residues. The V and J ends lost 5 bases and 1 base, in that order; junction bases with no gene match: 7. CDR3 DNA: TGTGCCAGCAGCCATACAGGGGAGTGGAACACTGAAGCTTTCTTT. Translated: CASSHTGEWNTEAFF.

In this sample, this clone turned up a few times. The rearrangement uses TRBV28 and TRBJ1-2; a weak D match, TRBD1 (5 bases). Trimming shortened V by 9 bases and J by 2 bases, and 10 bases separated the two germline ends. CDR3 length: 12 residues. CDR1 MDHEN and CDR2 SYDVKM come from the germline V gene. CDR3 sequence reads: CASLQENYGYTF. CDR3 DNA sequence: TGTGCCAGTTTACAGGAAAACTATGGCTACACCTTC.

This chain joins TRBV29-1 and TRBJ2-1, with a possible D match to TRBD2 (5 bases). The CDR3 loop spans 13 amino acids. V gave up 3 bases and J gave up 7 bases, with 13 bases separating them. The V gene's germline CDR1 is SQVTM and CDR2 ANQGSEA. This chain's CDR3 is CSVENPTGNEQFF. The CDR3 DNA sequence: TGCAGCGTTGAGAACCCAACGGGGAATGAGCAGTTCTTC.

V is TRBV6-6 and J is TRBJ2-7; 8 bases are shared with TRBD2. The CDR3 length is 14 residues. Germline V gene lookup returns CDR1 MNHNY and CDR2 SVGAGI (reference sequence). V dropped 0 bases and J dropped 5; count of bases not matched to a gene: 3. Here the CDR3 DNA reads TGTGCCAGCAGTTACTCGGGACTAGACGACGAGCAGTACTTC. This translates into CASSYSGLDDEQYF.

CDR3 DNA: TGTGCCAGCTCGGTGGGCGGGGGGGCCAGGACCCAGTACTTC. This sequence encodes CASSVGGGARTQYF. The V gene is TRBV7-2, the J gene TRBJ2-5, with 9 bases identical to TRBD2. Trimming cost V 8 bases and J 7 bases; bases outside gene matches: 11. Per the germline V gene, CDR1 is SGHTA and CDR2 is FQGNSA. This CDR3 is built from 14 residues. Based on the CDR3 plus reference TRBV7-2 and TRBJ2-5, the full variable domain is GAGVSQSPSNKVTEKGKDVELRCDPISGHTALYWYRQSLGQGLEFLIYFQGNSAPDKSGLPSDRFSAERTGGSVSTLTIQRTQQEDSAVYLCASSVGGGARTQYFGPGTRLLVL.

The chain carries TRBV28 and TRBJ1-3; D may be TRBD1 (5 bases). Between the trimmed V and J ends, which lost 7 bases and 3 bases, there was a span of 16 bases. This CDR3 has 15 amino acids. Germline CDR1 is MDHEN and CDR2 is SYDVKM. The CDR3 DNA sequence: TGTGCCAGCACCCTCCGACAGCTGTTTGGAAACACCATATATTTT. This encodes CASTLRQLFGNTIYF.

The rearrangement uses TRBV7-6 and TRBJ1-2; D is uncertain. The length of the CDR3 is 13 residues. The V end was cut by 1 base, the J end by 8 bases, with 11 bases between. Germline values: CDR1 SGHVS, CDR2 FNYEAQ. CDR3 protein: CASSLEGQRGYTF. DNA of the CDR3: TGTGCCAGCAGCTTAGAAGGTCAGAGGGGCTACACCTTC.

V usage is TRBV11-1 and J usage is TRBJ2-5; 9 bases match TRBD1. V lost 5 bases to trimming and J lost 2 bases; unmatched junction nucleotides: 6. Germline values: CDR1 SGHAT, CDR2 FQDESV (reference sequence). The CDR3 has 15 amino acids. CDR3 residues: CASSLTGGRQETQYF. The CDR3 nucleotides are TGTGCCAGCAGCCTTACAGGGGGCAGGCAAGAGACCCAGTACTTC.

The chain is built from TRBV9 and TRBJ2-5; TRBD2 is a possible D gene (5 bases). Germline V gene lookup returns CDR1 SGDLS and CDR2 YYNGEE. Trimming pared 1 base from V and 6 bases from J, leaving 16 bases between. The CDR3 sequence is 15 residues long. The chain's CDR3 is CASSVPPSRGKTQYF. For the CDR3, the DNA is TGTGCCAGCAGCGTACCCCCCTCTCGGGGAAAGACCCAGTACTTC. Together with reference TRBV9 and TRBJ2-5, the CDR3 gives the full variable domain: DSGVTQTPKHLITATGQRVTLRCSPRSGDLSVYWYQQSLDQGLQFLIQYYNGEERAKGNILERFSAQQFPDLHSELNLSSLELGDSALYFCASSVPPSRGKTQYFGPGTRLLVL.

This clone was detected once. The DNA of the CDR3 is TGTGCCAGCAGTTACTCACCAGTGGAGCAGTACTTC. Its protein product is CASSYSPVEQYF. The rearrangement uses TRBV6-6 and TRBJ2-7, with D hard to call. Germline lookup yields CDR1 MNHNY and CDR2 SVGAGI (reference sequence). Trimming left V 0 bases short and J 7 bases short, with 7 bases between. The length of the CDR3 is 12 residues.

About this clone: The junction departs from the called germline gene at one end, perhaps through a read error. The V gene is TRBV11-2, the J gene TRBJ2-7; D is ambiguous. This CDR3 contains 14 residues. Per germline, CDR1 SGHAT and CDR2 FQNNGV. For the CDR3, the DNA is TGTGCCGGCAGCCCCGATCTGCGTTTATACGAGCAGTACTTC. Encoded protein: CAGSPDLRLYEQYF.

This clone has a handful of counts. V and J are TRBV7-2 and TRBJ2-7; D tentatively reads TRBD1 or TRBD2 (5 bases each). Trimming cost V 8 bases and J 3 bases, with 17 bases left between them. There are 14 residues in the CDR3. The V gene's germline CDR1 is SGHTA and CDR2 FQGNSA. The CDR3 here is CASGIGAGFYEQYF. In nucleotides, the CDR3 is TGTGCCAGCGGCATAGGGGCGGGCTTCTACGAGCAGTACTTC.

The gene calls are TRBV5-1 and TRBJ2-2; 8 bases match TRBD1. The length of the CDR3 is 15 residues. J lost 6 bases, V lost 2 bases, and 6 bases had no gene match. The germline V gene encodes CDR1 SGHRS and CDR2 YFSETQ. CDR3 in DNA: TGCGCCAGCAGCTTCAACGGACAGGGCGCCGGGGAGCTGTTTTTT. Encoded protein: CASSFNGQGAGELFF.

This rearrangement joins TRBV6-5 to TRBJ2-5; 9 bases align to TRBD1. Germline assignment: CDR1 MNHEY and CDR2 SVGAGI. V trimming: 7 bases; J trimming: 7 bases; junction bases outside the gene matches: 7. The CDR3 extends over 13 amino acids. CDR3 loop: CASTRTGVGTQYF. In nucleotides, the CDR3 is TGTGCCAGCACCAGGACAGGGGTTGGGACCCAGTACTTC.

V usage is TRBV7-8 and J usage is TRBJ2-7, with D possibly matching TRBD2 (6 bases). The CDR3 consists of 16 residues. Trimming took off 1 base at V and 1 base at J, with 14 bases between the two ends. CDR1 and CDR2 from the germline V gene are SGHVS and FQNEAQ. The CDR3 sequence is CASSLVARGISYEQYF. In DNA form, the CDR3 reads TGTGCCAGCAGCTTAGTAGCCCGCGGGATTTCCTACGAGCAGTACTTC.

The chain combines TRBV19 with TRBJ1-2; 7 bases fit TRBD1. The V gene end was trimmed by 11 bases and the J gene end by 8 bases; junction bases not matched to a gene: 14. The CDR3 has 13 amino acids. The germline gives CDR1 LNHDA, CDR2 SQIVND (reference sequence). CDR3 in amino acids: CAGKDRDRIGYTF. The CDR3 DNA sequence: TGTGCCGGCAAAGACAGGGATAGGATCGGCTACACCTTC.

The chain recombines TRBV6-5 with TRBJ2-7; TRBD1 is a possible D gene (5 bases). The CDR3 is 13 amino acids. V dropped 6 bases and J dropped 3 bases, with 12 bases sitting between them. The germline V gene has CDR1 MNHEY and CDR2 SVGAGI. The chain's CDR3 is CASSPTTGYEQYF. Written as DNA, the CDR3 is TGTGCCAGCAGCCCCACCACAGGCTACGAGCAGTACTTC.

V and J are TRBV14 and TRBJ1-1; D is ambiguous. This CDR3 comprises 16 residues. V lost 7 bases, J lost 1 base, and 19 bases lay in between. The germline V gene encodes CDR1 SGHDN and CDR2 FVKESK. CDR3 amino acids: CASTQTWRVSNTEAFF. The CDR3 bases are TGTGCCAGCACACAAACATGGCGGGTATCGAACACTGAAGCTTTCTTT.

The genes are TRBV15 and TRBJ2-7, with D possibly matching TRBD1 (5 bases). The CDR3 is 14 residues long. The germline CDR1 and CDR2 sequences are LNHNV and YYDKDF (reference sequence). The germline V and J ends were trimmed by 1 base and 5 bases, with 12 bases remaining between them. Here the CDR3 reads CATSRVRGIHEQYF. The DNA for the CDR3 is TGTGCCACCAGCAGAGTAAGGGGTATCCACGAGCAGTACTTC.

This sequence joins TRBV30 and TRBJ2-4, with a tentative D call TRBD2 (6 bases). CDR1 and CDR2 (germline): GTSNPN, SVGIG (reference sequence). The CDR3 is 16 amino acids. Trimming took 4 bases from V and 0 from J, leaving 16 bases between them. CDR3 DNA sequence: TGTGCCTGGACCAGAGCGGGCCTCCTAGCCAAAAACATTCAGTACTTC. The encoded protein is CAWTRAGLLAKNIQYF.

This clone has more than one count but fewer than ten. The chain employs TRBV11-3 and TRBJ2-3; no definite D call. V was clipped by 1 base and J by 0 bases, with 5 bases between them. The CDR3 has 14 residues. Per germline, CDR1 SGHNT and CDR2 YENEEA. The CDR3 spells CASSLGVSTDTQYF. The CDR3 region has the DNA TGTGCCAGCAGCTTAGGAGTCAGCACAGATACGCAGTATTTT.